This T cell receptor beta chain was captured in a study of vaccination and CD4 T cells after COVID-19. Study details: Convalescent patients gave post-COVID blood a median about 110 days post-diagnosis, range 35 to 161. Control cultures received a CEFX pool, an HIV-1 Nef pool, or no peptide.

Noted treatment: approximately 9-day PBMC culture with coronavirus spike peptide pools or control peptides (ViraFEST assay). Sequence data for DNA of cultured CD4+ T cells were generated by the Oncomine TCR Beta short-read assay. Genomic DNA was taken out of cultured CD4+ T cells by extraction. TCRdb analysed the PCR reads with MiXCR anew, one entry per CDR3 protein. This sample has over 1,500 distinct CDR3 sequences, with about three quarters found just once. This CDR3 is 13 amino acids long. Germline lookup yields CDR1 GTSNPN and CDR2 SVGIG (reference sequence). V was cut by 4 bases and J by 7 bases, with 14 bases left in between. As to this clonotype: Its antigen is not identified.

The receptor was isolated from a human donor who had recovered from COVID-19. The sequenced sample was CD4+ T cells from blood, cultured in vitro, obtained after SARS-CoV-2 vaccination. The rearrangement uses TRBV30 and TRBJ1-5, with D unclear. As DNA, the CDR3 is TGTGCCTGGACTGAGGGTTTCGGCCAGCCCCAGCATTTT. Its translation is CAWTEGFGQPQHF.